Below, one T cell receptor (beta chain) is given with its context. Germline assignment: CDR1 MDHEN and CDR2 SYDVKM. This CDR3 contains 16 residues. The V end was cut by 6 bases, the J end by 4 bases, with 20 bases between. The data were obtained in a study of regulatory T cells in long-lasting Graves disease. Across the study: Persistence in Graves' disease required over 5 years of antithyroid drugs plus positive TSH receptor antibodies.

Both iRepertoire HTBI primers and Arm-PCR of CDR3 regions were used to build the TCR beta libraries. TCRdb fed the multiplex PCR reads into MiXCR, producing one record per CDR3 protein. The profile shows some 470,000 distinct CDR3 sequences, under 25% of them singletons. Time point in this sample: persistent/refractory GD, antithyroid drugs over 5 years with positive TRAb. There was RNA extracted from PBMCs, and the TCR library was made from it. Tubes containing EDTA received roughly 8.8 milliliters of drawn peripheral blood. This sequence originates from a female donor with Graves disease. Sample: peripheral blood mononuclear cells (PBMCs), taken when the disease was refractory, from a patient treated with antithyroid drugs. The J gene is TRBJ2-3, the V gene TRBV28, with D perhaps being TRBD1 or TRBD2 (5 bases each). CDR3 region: CASSSHRDAKSDTQYF. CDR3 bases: TGTGCCAGCAGCTCCCACCGGGACGCAAAATCAGATACGCAGTATTTT.